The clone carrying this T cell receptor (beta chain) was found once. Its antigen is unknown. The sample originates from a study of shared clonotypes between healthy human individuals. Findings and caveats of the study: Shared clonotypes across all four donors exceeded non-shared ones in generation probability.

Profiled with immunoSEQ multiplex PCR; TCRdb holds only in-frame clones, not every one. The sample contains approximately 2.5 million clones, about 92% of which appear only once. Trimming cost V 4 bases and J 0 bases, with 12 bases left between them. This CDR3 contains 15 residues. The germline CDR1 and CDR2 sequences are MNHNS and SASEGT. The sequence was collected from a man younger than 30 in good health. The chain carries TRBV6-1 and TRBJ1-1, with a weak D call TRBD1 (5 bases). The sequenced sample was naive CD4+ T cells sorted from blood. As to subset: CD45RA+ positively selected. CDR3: CASSGARGMNTEAFF. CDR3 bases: TGTGCCAGCAGTGGGGCAAGGGGTATGAACACTGAAGCTTTCTTT.